This T cell receptor beta chain was obtained from a study of control samples from healthy donors and cancer patients. The assay was immunoSEQ multiplex PCR, and TCRdb's table has in-frame clones only and misses some. This table has 150,000 or so clones, about 90% appearing once. J was trimmed by 3 bases and V by 3 bases; bases with no gene match: 8. From germline, CDR1 is SGHRS and CDR2 YFSETQ. The CDR3 has 16 residues. The chain combines TRBV5-1 with TRBJ2-1, with TRBD2 matching 8 bases. This clonotype originated in a man aged 25 to 40 in good health. Material: blood. In DNA form, the CDR3 reads TGCGCCAGCAGCTCGACGACTAGCGCCCTCTACAATGAGCAGTTCTTC. Protein sequence: CASSSTTSALYNEQFF.